The present entry profiles one T cell receptor beta chain with its context. cDNA synthesis used the whole RNA isolate, giving expressed TCRB sequences. Here immunoSEQ multiplex PCR was the method, and the copy in TCRdb shows in-frame clones only, minus some. The data hold almost 350,000 clones, with under 8.5% observed a single time. The data were taken from a study of beta chain features in type 1 diabetes. The germline V gene encodes CDR1 LNHDA and CDR2 SQIVND (reference sequence). This CDR3 region has 14 residues. V was shortened by 5 bases and J by 5 bases, with 13 bases between the two germline ends.

The sequenced sample consisted of central memory CD4+ T cells from blood. The sequence was obtained from a woman younger than 30 in good health. V gene TRBV19 combines with J gene TRBJ2-1; tentatively, D is TRBD1 (6 bases). The CDR3 here is CASSGRQANNEQFF. CDR3 coding DNA: TGTGCCAGTAGTGGGAGACAGGCCAACAATGAGCAGTTCTTC.